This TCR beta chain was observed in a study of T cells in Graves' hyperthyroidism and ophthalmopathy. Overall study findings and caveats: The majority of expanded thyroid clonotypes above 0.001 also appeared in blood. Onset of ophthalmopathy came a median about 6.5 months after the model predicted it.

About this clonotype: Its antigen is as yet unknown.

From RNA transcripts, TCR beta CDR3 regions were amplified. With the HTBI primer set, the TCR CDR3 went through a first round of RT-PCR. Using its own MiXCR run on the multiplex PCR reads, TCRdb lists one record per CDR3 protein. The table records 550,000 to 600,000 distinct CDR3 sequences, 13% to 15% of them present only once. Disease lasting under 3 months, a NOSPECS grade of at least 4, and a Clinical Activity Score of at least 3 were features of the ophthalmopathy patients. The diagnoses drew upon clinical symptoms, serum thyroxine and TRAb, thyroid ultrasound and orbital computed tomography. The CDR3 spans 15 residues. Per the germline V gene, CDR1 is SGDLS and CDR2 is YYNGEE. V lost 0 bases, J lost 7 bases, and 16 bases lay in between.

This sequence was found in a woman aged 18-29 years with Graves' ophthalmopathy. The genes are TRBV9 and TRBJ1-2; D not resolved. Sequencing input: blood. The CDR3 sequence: CASSVEEAGRGGYTF. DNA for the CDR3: TGTGCCAGCAGCGTAGAAGAGGCAGGTCGGGGTGGCTACACCTTC.